These 27 T cell receptor beta chains share one sample of origin, sequenced in a study of blood T cells in healthy people across ages. The use of a sample-barcoded 5' primer and a J-beta primer mix characterized a second PCR of about 7 to 12 cycles. TCRdb redid the calling of the 5' RACE reads with MiXCR, one entry per CDR3 protein. The table includes roughly 1.7 million distinct CDR3 sequences, 30% to 35% detected once. The specimen sequenced was blood. Receptors were obtained from a woman aged 30 to 39 in good health.

The V gene is TRBV7-8, the J gene TRBJ2-3; 9 bases are a match to TRBD2. This CDR3 has 16 residues. With 5 bases clipped from V and 4 bases from J, the junction kept 10 bases outside the gene matches. Per the germline V gene, CDR1 is SGHVS and CDR2 is FQNEAQ. Written as DNA, the CDR3 is TGTGCCAGCAGCCCAGGGCTAGCGGGGATGGCAGATACGCAGTATTTT. Its protein product is CASSPGLAGMADTQYF.

This chain connects TRBV5-1 to TRBJ2-7; 8 bases are a match to TRBD1. CDR1 is SGHRS, CDR2 YFSETQ, per germline. The CDR3 runs 14 residues. Trimming removed 4 bases from V and 3 bases from J; junction bases left unmatched: 6. CDR3 DNA sequence: TGCGCCAGCAGCCGAGGACAGGGATACTACGAGCAGTACTTC. Protein product: CASSRGQGYYEQYF.

This clonotype was recorded a few times. The V call is TRBV18, the J call TRBJ2-5, with D possibly TRBD2 on 5 matching bases. The CDR3 sequence is 14 residues long. V dropped 4 bases and J dropped 0 bases, with 9 bases sitting between them. Germline V gives CDR1 KGHSH, CDR2 LQKENI. This CDR3 is CASSLARNQETQYF. The CDR3, as DNA: TGTGCCAGCTCACTAGCGCGGAACCAAGAGACCCAGTACTTC.

This clonotype was seen more than once but under ten times. As DNA, the CDR3 is TGTGCCATCAACTGGAAGACAGAACCGAACACTGAAGCTTTCTTT. This encodes CAINWKTEPNTEAFF. The genes are TRBV6-5 and TRBJ1-1, with D perhaps TRBD1 (5 bases). The CDR3 is 15 residues long. The V and J ends lost 10 bases and 1 base respectively, with 19 bases between them. CDR1 is MNHEY and CDR2 is SVGAGI in the germline V gene.

The chain combines TRBV7-3 with TRBJ2-6, with 7 bases that match TRBD1. The CDR3 totals 18 residues. The junction had 8 bases not matched to a gene; V was cut back by 3 bases and J by 0 bases. Germline loops: CDR1 SGHTA, CDR2 FQGTGA. The CDR3 sequence is CASSLTGSVVSGANVLTF. Written as DNA, the CDR3 is TGTGCCAGCAGCTTGACAGGGTCCGTCGTCTCTGGGGCCAACGTCCTGACTTTC. The full variable domain, in which reference TRBV7-3 and TRBJ2-6 provide the parts outside the CDR3, is GAGVSQTPSNKVTEKGKYVELRCDPISGHTALYWYRQSLGQGPEFLIYFQGTGAADDSGLPNDRFFAVRPEGSVSTLKIQRTERGDSAVYLCASSLTGSVVSGANVLTFGAGSRLTVL.

This clonotype was seen a few times. The rearrangement links TRBV11-1 to TRBJ1-5; TRBD1 might be the D (5 bases). The CDR3 contains 13 residues. CDR1 is SGHAT and CDR2 is FQDESV in the germline V gene (reference sequence). V lost 8 bases and J 4 bases, leaving 12 bases between the germline ends. CDR3 sequence reads: CASARGINQPQHF. In DNA, the CDR3 is TGTGCCAGCGCCCGGGGGATAAATCAGCCCCAGCATTTT.

This clonotype was seen more than once but under ten times. The rearrangement links TRBV4-1 to TRBJ2-7; 8 positions match TRBD1. The CDR3 extends over 18 amino acids. CDR1 and CDR2 from the germline V gene are MGHRA and YSYEKL. The trim removed 4 bases at V and 7 bases at J, leaving 21 bases unmatched. This CDR3 is CASSRSLGQGPIIREQYF. In DNA form, the CDR3 reads TGCGCCAGCAGCCGGAGCCTCGGACAGGGCCCTATAATTCGGGAGCAGTACTTC.

This chain uses TRBV10-3 with TRBJ1-2, with D unresolved. V lost 3 bases and J 8 bases, leaving 16 bases between the germline ends. CDR1 and CDR2 (germline): ENHRY, SYGVKD. This CDR3 spans 14 amino acids. CDR3 sequence reads: CAISEYTAAGGYTF. DNA of the CDR3: TGTGCCATCAGTGAATATACGGCTGCGGGGGGCTACACCTTC.

Concerning this clonotype: The junction departs from the called germline gene at one end, perhaps through a read error. The DNA for the CDR3 is TGCGCCAGCGGAGAGGTCCGGGACCAATCCTACGGGCAGTACTTC. Its protein is CASGEVRDQSYGQYF. This chain joins TRBV4-1 and TRBJ2-7; the D call may be TRBD1 or TRBD2 (5 bases each). The CDR3 sequence is 15 residues long. Looked up from germline, CDR1 is MGHRA and CDR2 is YSYEKL.

V is TRBV30 and J is TRBJ2-6; D not certain. V dropped 3 bases and J dropped 0 bases, with 6 bases sitting between them. CDR1 is GTSNPN, CDR2 SVGIG, per germline (reference sequence). The CDR3 consists of 14 residues. The CDR3 nucleotides are TGTGCCTGGAGGCAAAACTCTGGGGCCAACGTCCTGACTTTC. Its translation: CAWRQNSGANVLTF. Using reference TRBV30 and TRBJ2-6 for the parts outside the CDR3, the full variable domain is SQTIHQWPATLVQPVGSPLSLECTVEGTSNPNLYWYRQAAGRGLQLLFYSVGIGQISSEVPQNLSASRPQDRQFILSSKKLLLSDSGFYLCAWRQNSGANVLTFGAGSRLTVL.

This clonotype appeared a few times. The rearrangement links TRBV4-1 to TRBJ1-1, with D tentatively TRBD1 (5 bases). Between the trimmed V and J ends, which lost 5 bases and 6 bases, there was a span of 19 bases. CDR1 MGHRA and CDR2 YSYEKL come from the germline V gene. This CDR3 has 15 amino acids. The CDR3 coding sequence is TGCGCCAGCAGCGCAGCTTGGGGGGGAGGGCCTGAAGCTTTCTTT. This gives the protein CASSAAWGGGPEAFF.

This clonotype was counted a few times. A read error may account for a junction end that differs from germline. This chain uses TRBV6-1 with TRBJ2-1; 12 bases are shared with TRBD1. Germline CDR1 and CDR2: MNHNS and SASEGT. The length of the CDR3 is 15 residues. Written as DNA, the CDR3 is TGTGCCAGCAGGGTGGGACAGGGGGCCCACAATGGGCAGTTCTTC. It translates to CASRVGQGAHNGQFF.

The chain uses TRBV4-1 and TRBJ1-1; D not resolved. This CDR3 spans 12 amino acids. Germline CDR1 MGHRA, CDR2 YSYEKL. V lost 2 bases and J 10 bases, leaving 11 bases between the germline ends. The CDR3 nucleotides read TGCGCCAGCAGCCAACCGCTCGGAGGAGCTTTCTTT. Amino acid sequence: CASSQPLGGAFF.

This clonotype came up a few times. The chain joins TRBV3-1 to TRBJ2-5; D gene uncertain. The germline gives CDR1 LGHDT, CDR2 YNNKEL (reference sequence). V was pared by 6 bases and J by 0 bases, with 8 bases between. This CDR3 comprises 13 residues. The CDR3 sequence is CASRSTDQETQYF. The CDR3 bases are TGTGCCAGCAGGTCTACAGACCAAGAGACCCAGTACTTC.

V is TRBV6-1 and J is TRBJ1-2; unclear D gene. This CDR3 is built from 13 residues. V was pared by 8 bases and J by 2 bases, with 12 bases between. CDR1 is MNHNS, CDR2 SASEGT, per germline. The CDR3 DNA reads TGTGCCAGCCGGCAAGACGGAAACTATGGCTACACCTTC. It codes for CASRQDGNYGYTF.

The gene calls are TRBV4-1 and TRBJ2-7, with D possibly being TRBD1 (6 bases). Trimming shortened V by 1 base and J by 0 bases, and 13 bases separated the two germline ends. CDR1 and CDR2 from the germline V gene are MGHRA and YSYEKL. The CDR3 has 16 amino acids. The CDR3 DNA reads as TGCGCCAGCAGCCAAGTCCCCGGGACAAACTCCTACGAGCAGTACTTC. Translation gives CASSQVPGTNSYEQYF.

This clonotype was seen at least ten times. V gene TRBV29-1 combines with J gene TRBJ2-7; D is possibly TRBD1 or TRBD2 (5 bases each). The V and J ends lost 3 bases and 2 bases respectively, with 14 bases between them. The V gene's germline CDR1 is SQVTM and CDR2 ANQGSEA. The CDR3 length is 14 residues. In DNA, the CDR3 is TGCAGCGTTGAGGGGGACGGGTTAACCTACGAGCAGTACTTC. Protein: CSVEGDGLTYEQYF.

This clonotype appeared a few times. Here the CDR3 DNA reads TGTGCAGCGGGAGCGGGGGGCGGGGATACGCAGTATTTT. It codes for CAAGAGGGDTQYF. The genes are TRBV12-3 or TRBV12-4 and TRBJ2-3; 9 bases are a match to TRBD2. The CDR3 loop spans 13 amino acids.

The chain joins TRBV28 to TRBJ2-7; D ambiguous. Per the germline V gene, CDR1 is MDHEN and CDR2 is SYDVKM. The CDR3 length is 14 residues. V lost 6 bases and J lost 0, with 12 bases in between. The CDR3 sequence is CASSIARSSYEQYF. The DNA for the CDR3 is TGTGCCAGCAGCATTGCACGGTCCTCCTACGAGCAGTACTTC.

This CDR3 is CASRKQDYEQYF. The CDR3 nucleotides are TGTGCCAGCAGAAAGCAGGACTACGAGCAGTACTTC. The J gene is TRBJ2-7, the V gene TRBV28; no clear D. Germline V gene sequence: CDR1 MDHEN, CDR2 SYDVKM. V gave up 6 bases and J gave up 3 bases, with 9 bases separating them. The CDR3 extends over 12 amino acids.

V gene TRBV5-5 combines with J gene TRBJ1-2; D is unclear. Trimming shortened V by 5 bases and J by 4 bases, and 12 bases separated the two germline ends. Per the germline V gene, CDR1 is SGHKS and CDR2 is YYEKEE (reference sequence). The CDR3 is made up of 13 amino acids. For the CDR3, the DNA is TGTGCCAGCAGGCCCACAGCGATCTATGGCTACACCTTC. Its protein product is CASRPTAIYGYTF.

This clonotype occurred a few times. This sequence joins TRBV15 and TRBJ1-2, with 8 bases that match TRBD1. Germline assignment: CDR1 LNHNV and CDR2 YYDKDF (reference sequence). After removal of 8 bases from V and 1 base from J, the junction contained 0 bases not matched to a gene. This CDR3 is built from 12 residues. This CDR3 reads CATGQGNYGYTF. Written as DNA, the CDR3 is TGTGCCACCGGACAGGGTAACTATGGCTACACCTTC.

This clonotype came up a few times. The genes are TRBV20-1 and TRBJ1-2; 7 bases match TRBD1. The germline V gene encodes CDR1 DFQATT and CDR2 SNEGSKA (reference sequence). J gave up 5 bases and V 1 base, and 4 bases lay outside the gene matches. The CDR3 is 13 residues long. CDR3 region: CSARVDREYGYTF. The CDR3 DNA is TGCAGTGCTAGAGTTGACAGGGAGTATGGCTACACCTTC.

This clonotype was recorded a few times. The rearrangement links TRBV5-1 to TRBJ2-7; 12 bases agree with TRBD2. Germline-derived CDR1 and CDR2 are SGHRS and YFSETQ. J was trimmed by 1 base and V by 4 bases; bases with no gene match: 6. The CDR3 loop spans 16 amino acids. The CDR3 region is CASSGQLAGGSYEQYF. In DNA, the CDR3 is TGCGCCAGCAGCGGGCAACTAGCGGGAGGTTCCTACGAGCAGTACTTC. The full variable domain, completed using reference TRBV5-1 and TRBJ2-7, is KAGVTQTPRYLIKTRGQQVTLSCSPISGHRSVSWYQQTPGQGLQFLFEYFSETQRNKGNFPGRFSGRQFSNSRSEMNVSTLELGDSALYLCASSGQLAGGSYEQYFGPGTRLTVT.

This clonotype was counted at least ten times. This chain links TRBV7-8 with TRBJ2-5, with 11 nucleotides matching TRBD2. Unmatched junction bases numbered 8, after V lost 3 bases and J lost 5 bases. CDR1 is SGHVS, CDR2 FQNEAQ, per germline. The CDR3 has 16 residues. CDR3 nucleotides: TGTGCCAGCAGCTTTAGGCTAGCGGGAGGAGGGGAGACCCAGTACTTC. It is translated as CASSFRLAGGGETQYF.

In its sample, this clonotype was seen a few times. The chain employs TRBV4-2 and TRBJ2-7; a weak D match, TRBD2 (6 bases). The V and J ends lost 0 bases and 6 bases respectively, with 9 bases between them. This CDR3 contains 13 residues. Germline V gene lookup returns CDR1 LGHNA and CDR2 YNFKEQ. This chain's CDR3 is CASSQEGGSEQYF. The CDR3 coding sequence is TGTGCCAGCAGCCAAGAAGGAGGGAGCGAGCAGTACTTC.

The chain couples TRBV9 to TRBJ2-1; D not certain. This CDR3 comprises 12 residues. The germline V and J ends were trimmed by 2 bases and 5 bases, with 5 bases remaining between them. Germline V lookup: CDR1 SGDLS, CDR2 YYNGEE. The DNA of the CDR3 is TGTGCCAGCAGCGTCCTAAACAATGAGCAGTTCTTC. Protein: CASSVLNNEQFF.